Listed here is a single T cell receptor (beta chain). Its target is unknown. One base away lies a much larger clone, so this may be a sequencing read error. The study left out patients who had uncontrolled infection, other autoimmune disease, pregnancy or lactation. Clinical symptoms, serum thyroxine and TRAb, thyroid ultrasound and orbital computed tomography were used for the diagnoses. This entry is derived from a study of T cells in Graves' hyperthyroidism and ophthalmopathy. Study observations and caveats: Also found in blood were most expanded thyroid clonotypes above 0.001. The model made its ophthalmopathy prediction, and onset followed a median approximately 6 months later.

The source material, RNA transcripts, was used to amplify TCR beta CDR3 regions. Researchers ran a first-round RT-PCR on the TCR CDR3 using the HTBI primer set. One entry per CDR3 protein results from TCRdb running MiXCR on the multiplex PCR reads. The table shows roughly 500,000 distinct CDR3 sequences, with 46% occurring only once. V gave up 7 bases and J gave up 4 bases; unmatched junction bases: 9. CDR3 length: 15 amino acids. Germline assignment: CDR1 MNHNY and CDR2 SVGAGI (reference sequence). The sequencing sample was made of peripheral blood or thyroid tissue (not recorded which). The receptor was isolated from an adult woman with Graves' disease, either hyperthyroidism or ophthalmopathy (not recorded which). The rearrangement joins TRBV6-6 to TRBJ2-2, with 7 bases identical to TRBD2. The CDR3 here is CASTMGRASTGELFF. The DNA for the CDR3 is TGTGCCAGCACCATGGGGAGGGCGAGCACCGGGGAGCTGTTTTTT.